The 6 T cell receptor beta chains given below trace back to one sample, sequenced in a study of vaccination effects on CD4 cells after COVID-19. Antigens of these TCRs are unknown. Data came from immunoSEQ multiplex PCR; TCRdb stores just in-frame clones and leaves some out. The data show some 69,000 clones, around 73% seen once. Following a roughly 10-day culture, CD4+ T cells were purified. Each person got two doses of an mRNA SARS-CoV-2 vaccine, BNT162b2 or mRNA-1273. This specimen consisted of CD4+ T cells from PBMCs cultured without peptide, obtained after COVID-19 vaccination. Receptors were obtained from a human donor who received a COVID-19 vaccine.

This rearrangement joins TRBV6-6 to TRBJ1-2; D not certain. Trimming cost V 8 bases and J 6 bases, with 16 bases left between them. Germline values: CDR1 MNHNY, CDR2 SVGAGI (reference sequence). This CDR3 region has 13 residues. The CDR3 spells CASRGRHFNGYTF. CDR3 nucleotides: TGTGCCAGCCGAGGGAGACATTTTAATGGCTACACCTTC.

This chain joins TRBV5-1 and TRBJ1-2; 7 nucleotides align to TRBD1. V shed 0 bases, J shed 8 bases, and the junction held 10 bases outside the gene matches. CDR3 length: 15 amino acids. Germline V gene data show CDR1 as SGHRS and CDR2 as YFSETQ. Here the CDR3 DNA reads TGCGCCAGCAGCTTGGTTCAGGGGGTTTTGGACGGCTACACCTTC. Encoded protein: CASSLVQGVLDGYTF.

This chain links TRBV3-1 (or the pseudogene TRBV3-2) with TRBJ1-1, with TRBD1 as a possible D gene (5 bases). V was cut by 7 bases and J by 5 bases, with 11 bases left in between. Germline lookup yields CDR1 LGHDT and CDR2 YNNKEL (reference sequence). This CDR3 is built from 12 residues. In DNA, the CDR3 is TGTGCCAGCACCAGGGAGGGAACTGAAGCTTTCTTT. It specifies CASTREGTEAFF.

This clone was seen once. The V call is TRBV28, the J call TRBJ1-1; no clear D. The V gene lost 5 bases and the J gene lost 10 bases, with 14 bases spanning the gap. There are 12 residues in the CDR3. Germline values: CDR1 MDHEN, CDR2 SYDVKM. The CDR3 loop is CASSESRRAAFF. CDR3 sequence (DNA): TGTGCCAGCAGTGAGTCCCGTCGTGCAGCTTTCTTT.

The chain uses TRBV15 and TRBJ1-5; TRBD1 is a possible D gene (5 bases). The CDR3 sequence is 13 residues long. Trimming took 4 bases from V and 4 from J, leaving 8 bases between them. CDR1 LNHNV and CDR2 YYDKDF come from the germline V gene (reference sequence). CDR3 residues: CATSKQVNQPQHF. CDR3 DNA sequence: TGTGCCACCAGCAAACAGGTAAATCAGCCCCAGCATTTT.

This chain joins TRBV5-8 and TRBJ2-5, with TRBD2 as a possible D gene (7 bases). This CDR3 contains 16 residues. Per the germline V gene, CDR1 is SGHTS and CDR2 is YDEGEE. Trimming removed 1 base at V and 2 bases at J, with 15 bases between. CDR3 nucleotide sequence: TGTGCCAGCAGCTTGCGGGGGGCGGTCAGTCAAGAGACCCAGTACTTC. This codes for CASSLRGAVSQETQYF.